This T cell receptor (beta chain) was identified in a study of blood T cell repertoires in COVID-19. About the research overall: Material from acute and convalescent COVID-19 was sourced from the United States, Italy and Spain. T cells, B-cell-depleted T cells, or PBMCs supplied cDNA or gDNA.

Assay used: immunoSEQ multiplex PCR; TCRdb lists only in-frame clones, some missing. The table lists around 170,000 clones, about 85% of them singletons. Sequenced sample: peripheral blood. This sequence was found in a man aged 55 to 70 with acute or convalescent COVID-19.

As DNA, the CDR3 is TGCAGCGTTCTTTTATTCGGGTCTGGAAACACCATATATTTT. Its protein is CSVLLFGSGNTIYF. This rearrangement joins TRBV29-1 to TRBJ1-3; no firm D call. Trimming removed 5 bases at V and 1 base at J, with 12 bases between. Germline-derived CDR1 and CDR2 are SQVTM and ANQGSEA. This CDR3 spans 14 amino acids.